These T cell receptor beta chains were read from a single sample in a study of T cell responses to AZD1222 COVID-19 vaccine. Profiled with immunoSEQ multiplex PCR; TCRdb holds only in-frame clones, not every one. This sample has tens of thousands of clones; around 88% occur once, and the top ten carry 20%. Sequenced here: peripheral blood, sampled on day 0 of AZD1222 vaccination. Every receptor here comes from an adult in good health. Each CDR3 is given without its conserved first and last residue.

v_call	j_call	cdr3_aa
TRBV5-8	TRBJ1-4	ASSFEGSRGEKLF
TRBV6-1	TRBJ2-5	ASSETWGSETQY
TRBV14	TRBJ2-7	ASSLLRGGVQY
TRBV4-2	TRBJ2-5	ASSQYSGQETQY
TRBV11-2	TRBJ1-2	ASSSSQGPAGYGYT
TRBV5-1	TRBJ2-7	ASSVRDSPYEQY
TRBV15	TRBJ1-2	ATSTLGPNYGYT
TRBV27	TRBJ2-7	ASSLSGGMRLEQY
TRBV10-3	TRBJ2-7	AISGTSSYEQY
TRBV7-3	TRBJ2-1	ASSLAGGPFNEQF
TRBV5-6	TRBJ2-1	ASSSGVSSYNEQF
TRBV19	TRBJ1-1	ASSIVGGGGSTEAF
TRBV27	TRBJ1-2	ASSWGQGPGGYGYT
TRBV5-1	TRBJ2-1	ASSSPGGEQF
TRBV11-2	TRBJ2-7	ASERLGGPRGGQY
TRBV12-3/TRBV12-4	TRBJ2-7	ASSLGLVGEQY
TRBV7-3	TRBJ2-1	ASSLIAGGNEQF
TRBV7-2	TRBJ1-4	ASSLASATNEKLF
TRBV6-6	TRBJ1-5	ASSFDRGSNQPQH
TRBV19	TRBJ2-5	ASSPGTVLGTQY
TRBV7-9	TRBJ1-1	ASSLEGSLNTEAF
TRBV12-5	TRBJ2-1	ASGLGGNEQF
TRBV18	TRBJ2-3	ASSPRASGITDTQY
TRBV21-1	TRBJ1-5	ASSSRPRGNQPQH
TRBV7-9	TRBJ1-2	ASSLPGGGNYGYT
TRBV6-1	TRBJ2-5	ASSESQAQETQY
TRBV7-2	TRBJ1-5	ASSGQGARDQPQH
TRBV7-5	TRBJ2-7	VRSLRSGGIAYEQY
TRBV4-2	TRBJ1-2	ASSQDFDAPGGYT
TRBV6-5	TRBJ2-7	ASSYSFGGSTYEQY
TRBV6-5	TRBJ2-2	ASSRGTGELF
TRBV6-5	TRBJ1-4	ASSSSGTEKLF